This T cell receptor (beta chain) was recovered during a study of shared clonotypes between healthy human individuals. Naive CD8 cells lacked CD45RO, underwent positive selection for CCR7 and left out terminally differentiated effector memory CD45RA+ cells. Measured with immunoSEQ multiplex PCR; TCRdb has only the in-frame clones, and not every one. The sample yields approximately 810,000 clones, approximately 92% seen once. The V and J ends lost 8 bases and 9 bases, in that order; junction bases with no gene match: 15. CDR3 length: 14 amino acids. Germline CDR1 and CDR2: SQVTM and ANQGSEA. In regard to this clone: What it recognizes is unknown.

The study, taken as a whole, reports: What limited the represented genetic and exposure-history diversity was the small number of donors. An effect of sequencing depth on clonotype sharing among donors was expected. Sorted-subset samples were not fully sequenced, rarefaction indicated.

Sequenced material: naive CD8+ T cells sorted from blood. The chain couples TRBV29-1 to TRBJ2-1; 8 nucleotides agree with TRBD2. The clonotype was recovered from a man in his thirties or forties in good health. CDR3: CSSTGLAGGGEQFF. The CDR3 DNA reads as TGCAGCTCCACAGGTTTGGCGGGAGGTGGTGAGCAGTTCTTC.